This T cell receptor (beta chain) is from a study of T cell repertoires in cytomegalovirus infection. Turning to the study itself: Both CMV infection and a matching HLA type were indicated by public TCR beta signatures.

In its sample, this clonotype was seen a few times. CDR3 length: 13 residues. CDR1 SGHVS and CDR2 FNYEAQ come from the germline V gene. V was pared by 5 bases and J by 4 bases, with 12 bases between. TCRdb used MiXCR to reprocess the reads, holding one entry per CDR3 protein. This repertoire shows some 450,000 distinct CDR3 sequences, about 33% found once; its top ten account for roughly 13%. The sample consisted of PBMCs. The source is a human donor in good health (CMV status not recorded). Some clones in this sample may be carry-over from other donors' samples. The chain recombines TRBV7-6 with TRBJ2-7; D remains unclear. CDR3 sequence reads: CASSPYQAYEQYF. In nucleotides, the CDR3 is TGTGCCAGCAGCCCGTACCAGGCTTACGAGCAGTACTTC.